This T cell receptor (beta chain) was identified in a study of shared clonotypes between healthy human individuals. Remarks on this clone: Its specificity is unknown.

Using immunoSEQ multiplex PCR, the repertoire was profiled, and TCRdb retains in-frame clones only, with some absent. There are under 850,000 clones in the sample; 90% to 95% occur only once, and approximately 25% lies in the top ten. Naive CD8 cells comprised CD45RO-negative, CCR7-positively selected cells, excluding terminally differentiated effector memory CD45RA+ cells. Study-wide results and caveats: Clonotypes that were shared across a handful of donors made up around 5% of naive CD4 clonotypes. A reduction in generation probabilities was seen for non-shared clonotypes relative to those shared by all four donors. Estimated richness was generally greater in naive than memory subsets.

Trimming removed 3 bases from V and 6 bases from J, with 5 bases in between. CDR1 is LNHDA and CDR2 is SQIVND in the germline V gene (reference sequence). The CDR3 runs 11 residues. This sequence joins TRBV19 and TRBJ1-2, with D uncertain. This receptor was identified in a man younger than 40 in good health. Input material: naive CD8+ T cells sorted from blood. CDR3 region: CASSIWDGYTF. CDR3 sequence (DNA): TGTGCCAGTAGTATTTGGGATGGCTACACCTTC.